A single sample gave rise to the 11 T cell receptor beta chains below, sequenced in a study of blood T cell repertoires in COVID-19. Repertoires were generated with immunoSEQ multiplex PCR, while TCRdb's copy carries only in-frame clones and drops some. Here the sample spans around 250,000 clones, roughly 90% being singletons. The sequenced material came from PBMCs or T cells enriched from blood (not recorded which). The receptors shown here come from a woman younger than 45 who had recovered from COVID-19.

The chain is built from TRBV4-2 and TRBJ1-1; no clear D. CDR1 and CDR2 (germline): LGHNA, YNFKEQ. Trimming stripped 0 bases from V and 11 bases from J, with 10 bases between. The CDR3 loop spans 12 amino acids. The CDR3 nucleotides are TGTGCCAGCAGCCAAGATCCGGGTATGGCTTTCTTT. Amino acids: CASSQDPGMAFF.

The chain links TRBV5-1 to TRBJ1-2; 7 positions agree with TRBD1. Germline V gene data show CDR1 as SGHRS and CDR2 as YFSETQ. V shed 0 bases, J shed 3 bases, and the junction held 5 bases outside the gene matches. CDR3 size: 15 residues. The CDR3 sequence: CASSLGDRADYGYTF. Written as DNA, the CDR3 is TGCGCCAGCAGCTTGGGGGACAGAGCCGACTATGGCTACACCTTC.

This clone showed up just once. The chain uses TRBV6-4 and TRBJ2-1; 7 bases match TRBD2. Trimming took 2 bases from V and 5 from J; bases not matched to a gene: 9. The CDR3 is 16 residues long. Germline CDR1 and CDR2: MRHNA and SNTAGT. The CDR3 sequence: CASSDRPGTTDNEQFF. For the CDR3, the DNA is TGTGCCAGCAGTGACCGTCCCGGGACTACAGACAATGAGCAGTTCTTC.

The chain links TRBV21-1 to TRBJ1-1; the table's TRBD1 call for D was not verified on the DNA. TRBV21-1 is described as a pseudogene. The CDR3 consists of 16 residues. For the CDR3, the DNA is TGTGCCAGCAGCACTCGAACGGACAGGGATAACTCTGAAGCTTTCTTT. It codes for CASSTRTDRDNSEAFF.

CDR3 protein: CASSLETGRTYEQYF. In DNA, the CDR3 is TGTGCCAGCAGCTTGGAGACAGGGCGAACCTACGAGCAGTACTTC. This rearrangement joins TRBV7-2 to TRBJ2-7, with 7 bases matching TRBD1. Germline V gives CDR1 SGHTA, CDR2 FQGNSA. With 3 bases clipped from V and 2 bases from J, the junction kept 7 bases outside the gene matches. The CDR3 is 15 amino acids.

The rearrangement joins TRBV15 to TRBJ2-7, with 7 bases aligning to TRBD2. The CDR3 is 16 residues long. Per the germline V gene, CDR1 is LNHNV and CDR2 is YYDKDF (reference sequence). After removal of 2 bases from V and 2 bases from J, the junction contained 9 bases not matched to a gene. CDR3 protein: CATSRRSGGNAYEQYF. In DNA, the CDR3 is TGTGCCACCAGCAGAAGGTCCGGGGGGAACGCCTACGAGCAGTACTTC.

V is TRBV24-1 and J is TRBJ1-4; possible D gene TRBD1, 5 bases. Trimming shortened V by 4 bases and J by 5 bases, and 10 bases separated the two germline ends. Germline V gene sequence: CDR1 KGHDR, CDR2 SFDVKD. This CDR3 is 14 amino acids long. As DNA, the CDR3 is TGTGCCACCAGTGAACCGGGACTAAATGAAAAACTGTTTTTT. Its translation is CATSEPGLNEKLFF.

The V and J genes are TRBV27 and TRBJ2-7; 7 positions agree with TRBD2. Germline lookup yields CDR1 MNHEY and CDR2 SMNVEV (reference sequence). CDR3 length: 12 residues. Trimming took 2 bases from V and 6 from J; bases not matched to a gene: 1. CDR3 protein: CASSLGRGEQYF. The CDR3, as DNA: TGTGCCAGCAGTTTAGGGAGGGGCGAGCAGTACTTC.

The rearrangement joins TRBV28 to TRBJ1-1; weak D call: TRBD1 (5 bases). Trimming stripped 4 bases from V and 6 bases from J, with 12 bases between. The CDR3 runs to 13 residues. The V gene's germline CDR1 is MDHEN and CDR2 SYDVKM. CDR3 nucleotide sequence: TGTGCCAGCAGTTCCTCAGGGTTCCCTGAAGCTTTCTTT. Protein sequence: CASSSSGFPEAFF.

This chain links TRBV19 with TRBJ2-3; 11 nucleotides match TRBD1. CDR3 length: 15 residues. Germline trimming cut 5 bases from V and 5 bases from J; bases unmatched to any gene: 6. In germline, CDR1 is LNHDA, CDR2 SQIVND (reference sequence). The DNA of the CDR3 is TGTGCCAGTAGTCTCGGGACAGGGGGTTTAGATACGCAGTATTTT. Translated, it gives CASSLGTGGLDTQYF.

The table lists this clone with a count of one. V usage is TRBV11-2 and J usage is TRBJ2-1; no clear D gene. CDR1 is SGHAT, CDR2 FQNNGV, per germline. This CDR3 comprises 14 residues. Deletions cut 5 bases from V and 1 base from J, with 9 bases between. This chain's CDR3 is CASSPLRSYNEQFF. CDR3 nucleotide sequence: TGTGCCAGCAGCCCCCTTCGGTCCTACAATGAGCAGTTCTTC.